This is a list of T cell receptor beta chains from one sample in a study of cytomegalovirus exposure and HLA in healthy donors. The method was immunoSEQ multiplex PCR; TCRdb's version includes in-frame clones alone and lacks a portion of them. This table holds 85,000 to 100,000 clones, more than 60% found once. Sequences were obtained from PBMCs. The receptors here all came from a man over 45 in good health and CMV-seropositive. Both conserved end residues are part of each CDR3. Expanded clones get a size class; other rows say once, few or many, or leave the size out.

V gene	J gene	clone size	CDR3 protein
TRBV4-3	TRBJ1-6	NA	CASSQDRTANNSPLHF
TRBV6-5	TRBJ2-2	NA	CASSPDWEYTGELFF
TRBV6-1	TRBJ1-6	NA	CASSEALATASPLHF
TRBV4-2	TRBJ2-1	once	CASSPTSEGSYNEQFF
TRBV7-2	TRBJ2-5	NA	CASSLVGRGGETQYF
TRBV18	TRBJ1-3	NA	CASSPARQGPGNTIYF
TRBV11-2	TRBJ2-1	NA	CASGLVAGDNNEQFF
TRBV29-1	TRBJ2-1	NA	CSVELRVLYNEQFF
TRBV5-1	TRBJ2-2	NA	CASSLASAGELFF
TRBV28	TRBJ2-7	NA	CASTPGPYEQYF
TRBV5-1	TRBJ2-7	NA	CASSGDRLYEQYF
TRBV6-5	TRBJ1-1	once	CASTKGQGWSEAFF
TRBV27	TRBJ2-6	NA	CASSSPPGQGSGANVLTF
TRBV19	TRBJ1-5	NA	CASKGTEGFQPQHF
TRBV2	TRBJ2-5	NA	CASSGLAGNQETQYF
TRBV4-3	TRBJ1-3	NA	CASSLASRGLIGNTIYF
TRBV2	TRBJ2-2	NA	CASISKARGQLNTGELFF
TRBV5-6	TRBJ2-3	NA	CASSSYGTSTDTQYF
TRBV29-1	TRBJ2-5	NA	CSVWDREIWETQYF
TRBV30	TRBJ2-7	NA	CACSGRGNSYEQYF
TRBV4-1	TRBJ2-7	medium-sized	CASSQDLLAGGYEQYF
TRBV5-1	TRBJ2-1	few	CASSFSGTGLSEQFF
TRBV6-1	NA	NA	CASSEGGTVRYEQYF
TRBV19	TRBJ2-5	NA	CASSTDREGLETQYF
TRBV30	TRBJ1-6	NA	CAWGGQFGSPLHF
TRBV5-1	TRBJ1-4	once	CASSSRVPGQLSVNEKLFF
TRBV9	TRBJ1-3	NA	CASSDGTGAGNTIYF
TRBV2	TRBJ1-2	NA	CASRADWYGYTF
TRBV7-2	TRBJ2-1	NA	CASSLPGLATYNEQFF
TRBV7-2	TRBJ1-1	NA	CASKRANTEAFF
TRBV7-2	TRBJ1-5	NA	CASSSTGGNQPQHF
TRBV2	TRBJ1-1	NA	CASSAGGNTEAFF
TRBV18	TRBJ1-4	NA	CASSPAIRGQGNEKLFF
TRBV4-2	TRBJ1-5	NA	CASSQTPGGGQGGQPQHF
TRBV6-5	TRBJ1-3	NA	CASSYSDRPSGNTIYF
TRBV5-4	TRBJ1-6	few	CASSGGEAVNSPLNF
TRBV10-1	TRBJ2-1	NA	CASSERPLSGTGTYNEQFF
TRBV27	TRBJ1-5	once	CASRPDSLGNNQPQHF
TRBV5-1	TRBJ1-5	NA	CASSKTGSSNQPQHF
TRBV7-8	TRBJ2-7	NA	CASSSSGGSSYEQYF
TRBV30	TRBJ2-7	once	CATLRDPSYEQYF
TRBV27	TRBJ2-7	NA	CASSLSMTTSSYEQYF
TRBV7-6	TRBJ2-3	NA	CASSLSLATDTQYF
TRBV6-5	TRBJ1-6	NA	CASSYAQQAPLHF
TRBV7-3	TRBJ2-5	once	CASSLGLAGSGETQYF
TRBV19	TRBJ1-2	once	CASSMRGFGYTF
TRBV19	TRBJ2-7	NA	CASNKASSSYEQYF
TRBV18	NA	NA	CASSMQGDSYEQYF
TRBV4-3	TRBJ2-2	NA	CASSQTGLAGTNTGELFF
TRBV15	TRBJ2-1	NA	CATSRRGDGNEQFF
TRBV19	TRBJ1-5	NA	CASSLGTGSNQPQHF